The 24 T cell receptor beta chains given below trace back to one sample, sequenced in a study of regulatory T cells in long-lasting Graves disease. TCR beta libraries were built with iRepertoire HTBI primers and Arm-PCR of CDR3 regions. TCRdb re-analysed the multiplex PCR reads in MiXCR, keeping a single row per CDR3 protein. The sample includes 200,000 to 250,000 distinct CDR3 sequences, roughly a fifth of them seen just once. Time point: newly diagnosed GD, antithyroid drugs for less than 3 months. RNA isolated from PBMCs was used to make the TCR library. The starting material was peripheral blood mononuclear cells (PBMCs), obtained at new diagnosis, from a patient treated with antithyroid drugs. Source of these receptors: a female donor with Graves disease.

This clonotype was seen only a few times. This CDR3 is CSVPLARNTGELFF. DNA of the CDR3: TGCAGTGTTCCTCTGGCCAGAAACACCGGGGAGCTGTTTTTT. This chain links TRBV20-1 with TRBJ2-2; D is unclear. The CDR3 loop spans 14 amino acids. Germline V CDR1 and CDR2: DFQATT, SNEGSKA (reference sequence). The V gene lost 7 bases and the J gene lost 2 bases, with 14 bases spanning the gap.

The sample holds a few counts of this clonotype. With a much larger clone just one base away, this may be a read error. The V call is TRBV7-2, the J call TRBJ2-7, with 10 nucleotides matching TRBD2. Germline V lookup: CDR1 SGHTA, CDR2 FQGNSA. The CDR3 has 14 amino acids. In DNA form, the CDR3 reads TGTGCCAACAGCAATAGCGGGGGGTCATACGAGCAGTACTTC. It yields the protein CANSNSGGSYEQYF.

This clonotype came up many times. The chain uses TRBV7-9 and TRBJ1-1, with D perhaps matching TRBD1 (6 bases). Germline CDR1 is SEHNR and CDR2 is FQNEAQ (reference sequence). There are 14 residues in the CDR3. The V gene lost 1 base and the J gene lost 5 bases, with 11 bases spanning the gap. CDR3 in amino acids: CASSLGGHGTEAFF. DNA for the CDR3: TGTGCCAGCAGCTTAGGGGGGCATGGGACTGAAGCTTTCTTT.

The table lists this clonotype with a few counts. This chain uses TRBV3-1 with TRBJ1-3; TRBD1 agrees at 7 bases. V lost 2 bases to trimming and J lost 1 base; unmatched junction nucleotides: 8. CDR1 and CDR2 (germline): LGHDT, YNNKEL (reference sequence). The CDR3 spans 17 residues. CDR3: CASSQRVTGASGNTIYF. Written as DNA, the CDR3 is TGTGCCAGCAGCCAAAGGGTAACAGGGGCGTCTGGAAACACCATATATTTT.

At least ten counts were recorded for this clonotype. This chain links TRBV6-1 with TRBJ1-5; tentatively, D is TRBD1 (6 bases). Trimming removed 10 bases at V and 6 bases at J, with 16 bases between. From germline, CDR1 is MNHNS and CDR2 SASEGT. This CDR3 region has 13 residues. CDR3 protein: CAIGGTGAQPQHF. In nucleotides, the CDR3 is TGTGCCATAGGGGGAACAGGAGCTCAGCCCCAGCATTTT.

This clonotype was counted at least ten times. This chain joins TRBV6-2 or TRBV6-3 and TRBJ2-7, with D possibly matching TRBD1 (6 bases). This CDR3 comprises 12 residues. Deletions cut 4 bases from V and 4 bases from J, with 8 bases between. Germline V lookup: CDR1 MNHEY, CDR2 SVGEGT. The CDR3 is CASSLGAYEQYF. The CDR3 nucleotides are TGTGCCAGCAGTTTGGGGGCTTACGAGCAGTACTTC.

Ten or more counts support this clonotype. The rearrangement uses TRBV18 and TRBJ2-1, with TRBD1 matching 8 bases. The CDR3 spans 13 residues. In germline, CDR1 is KGHSH, CDR2 LQKENI. The junction had 6 bases not matched to a gene; V was cut back by 4 bases and J by 10 bases. The CDR3 sequence is CASSLTGDGEQFF. The CDR3 region has the DNA TGTGCCAGCTCACTGACAGGGGATGGCGAGCAGTTCTTC.

This clonotype occurred many times. CDR3 residues: CASSLVSVAYEQYF. The CDR3 bases are TGCGCCAGCAGCTTGGTGTCTGTTGCGTACGAGCAGTACTTC. J is TRBJ2-7 and V is TRBV5-1, with D unresolved. The V and J ends lost 0 bases and 4 bases respectively, with 11 bases between them. The CDR3 totals 14 residues. Germline assignment: CDR1 SGHRS and CDR2 YFSETQ. Filled out from reference TRBV5-1 and TRBJ2-7, the complete variable domain reads KAGVTQTPRYLIKTRGQQVTLSCSPISGHRSVSWYQQTPGQGLQFLFEYFSETQRNKGNFPGRFSGRQFSNSRSEMNVSTLELGDSALYLCASSLVSVAYEQYFGPGTRLTVT.

Ten or more counts support this clonotype. The gene calls are TRBV5-1 and TRBJ2-5; D may be TRBD1 (5 bases). The length of the CDR3 is 14 residues. Germline-derived CDR1 and CDR2 are SGHRS and YFSETQ. Trimming shortened V by 3 bases and J by 5 bases, and 14 bases separated the two germline ends. DNA for the CDR3: TGCGCCAGCAGCTCACAAATTAACAGGGAGACCCAGTACTTC. Encoded protein: CASSSQINRETQYF.

This clonotype was picked up many times. V is TRBV19 and J is TRBJ1-1, with 7 bases lining up with TRBD1. The CDR3 totals 12 residues. The germline gives CDR1 LNHDA, CDR2 SQIVND (reference sequence). V was pared by 5 bases and J by 10 bases, with 7 bases of the junction left unmatched. The CDR3 sequence: CASSPQGFGAFF. CDR3 nucleotides: TGTGCCAGTAGTCCACAGGGGTTTGGAGCTTTCTTT.

This clonotype occurred many times. This chain connects TRBV27 to TRBJ2-5; D possibly corresponds to TRBD2 (5 bases). This CDR3 is 11 amino acids long. V lost 6 bases and J lost 7, with 9 bases in between. From germline, CDR1 is MNHEY and CDR2 SMNVEV (reference sequence). The CDR3 loop reads CASSGRGTQYF. The CDR3 DNA follows: TGTGCCAGCAGCGGTCGGGGGACCCAGTACTTC.

The table lists this clonotype with many counts. The genes are TRBV7-2 and TRBJ1-6; D remains unclear. This CDR3 contains 12 residues. Looked up from germline, CDR1 is SGHTA and CDR2 is FQGNSA. The ends were cut back, 4 bases at V and 11 bases at J, with 9 bases in the middle. The CDR3 loop is CASSSNRTPLHF. The CDR3, as DNA: TGTGCCAGCAGCTCAAACAGAACACCCCTCCACTTT.

This clonotype came up a few times. A much bigger clone sits one base away, suggesting this may be a read error. This chain uses TRBV12-3 or TRBV12-4 with TRBJ2-1; the match to TRBD2 covers 8 bases. V was pared by 8 bases and J by 10 bases, with 19 bases of the junction left unmatched. The CDR3 runs 16 residues. The CDR3, as DNA: TGTGCCAGCGCACCCCGGACTAGCCCTCGCTCCTACGAGCAGTTCTTC. Protein: CASAPRTSPRSYEQFF.

This clonotype appeared a few times. The chain has TRBV4-3 and TRBJ1-2; 7 nucleotides align to TRBD1. Trimming at V came to 4 bases and at J to 8 bases, leaving 10 bases not matched to a gene. The germline V gene encodes CDR1 LGHNA and CDR2 YSLEER. CDR3 size: 14 residues. The CDR3 loop reads CASSREPGQTGYTF. In DNA form, the CDR3 reads TGCGCCAGCAGCCGAGAACCGGGACAGACCGGCTACACCTTC.

This clonotype showed up many times. This chain joins TRBV6-1 and TRBJ2-7; TRBD2 matches at 7 bases. CDR1 and CDR2 (germline): MNHNS, SASEGT. The CDR3 length is 13 residues. J was trimmed by 4 bases and V by 6 bases; bases with no gene match: 6. CDR3 bases: TGTGCCAGCAGCAAGAGCGGGACTTACGAGCAGTACTTC. It codes for CASSKSGTYEQYF.

With respect to this clonotype: This likely came from a read error, as a far larger clone is one base away. The genes are TRBV6-9 and TRBJ2-1; tentative D call: TRBD1 (5 bases). Germline-derived CDR1 and CDR2 are MNHGY and SVAAGI. This CDR3 contains 16 residues. Written as DNA, the CDR3 is TGTGACAGCAGTTACTCTAGGGGCTTAGGTCACAATGAGCAGTTCTTC. The encoded protein is CDSSYSRGLGHNEQFF.

This clonotype was seen at least ten times. The chain employs TRBV7-2 and TRBJ2-5; 11 positions match TRBD2. The CDR3 contains 18 residues. J was trimmed by 1 base and V by 1 base; bases with no gene match: 8. Germline V CDR1 and CDR2: SGHTA, FQGNSA. The CDR3: CASSLGLAGGPLQETQYF. The CDR3 DNA reads TGTGCCAGCAGCTTAGGGCTAGCGGGGGGCCCTCTCCAAGAGACCCAGTACTTC.

Note on this clonotype: Just one base apart from a much larger clone, this may be a read error. The gene calls are TRBV5-1 and TRBJ2-3; D may be TRBD1 or TRBD2 (6 bases each). This CDR3 spans 18 amino acids. Trimming took 1 base from V and 0 from J, leaving 18 bases between them. Germline values: CDR1 SGHRS, CDR2 YFSETQ. CDR3 DNA: TGCGCCAGCAGCTTGTGGGGGCATCCGGGAGTTAGCACAGATACGCAGTATTTT. Amino acid sequence: CASSLWGHPGVSTDTQYF. Full variable domain (outside the CDR3, taken from reference TRBV5-1 and TRBJ2-3): KAGVTQTPRYLIKTRGQQVTLSCSPISGHRSVSWYQQTPGQGLQFLFEYFSETQRNKGNFPGRFSGRQFSNSRSEMNVSTLELGDSALYLCASSLWGHPGVSTDTQYFGPGTRLTVL.

The rearrangement joins TRBV7-2 to TRBJ2-2; 8 nucleotides line up with TRBD2. Germline-derived CDR1 and CDR2 are SGHTA and FQGNSA. Trimming took 1 base from V and 7 from J; bases not matched to a gene: 5. The CDR3 has 15 residues. In DNA, the CDR3 is TGTGCCAGCAGCTTAGGGGGACTAGTTAGCGGGGAGCTGTTTTTT. It is translated as CASSLGGLVSGELFF. The full variable domain, rest sourced from reference TRBV7-2 and TRBJ2-2, is GAGVSQSPSNKVTEKGKDVELRCDPISGHTALYWYRQSLGQGLEFLIYFQGNSAPDKSGLPSDRFSAERTGGSVSTLTIQRTQQEDSAVYLCASSLGGLVSGELFFGEGSRLTVL.

This clonotype has a count of ten or more. The chain combines TRBV5-6 with TRBJ2-1; weak D call: TRBD2 (6 bases). From germline, CDR1 is SGHDT and CDR2 YYEEEE. The CDR3 totals 17 residues. Trimming removed 4 bases at V and 4 bases at J, with 21 bases between. The CDR3 nucleotides read TGTGCCAGCAGCCCGGGTAATCGGGGGACCATTTACAATGAGCAGTTCTTC. Translating gives CASSPGNRGTIYNEQFF.

The chain carries TRBV28 and TRBJ1-4, with D perhaps TRBD1 (5 bases). Germline lookup yields CDR1 MDHEN and CDR2 SYDVKM. The CDR3 sequence is 15 residues long. The ends were cut back, 6 bases at V and 7 bases at J, with 18 bases in the middle. The CDR3 nucleotides read TGTGCCAGCAGCAACCCAGGGAGGGCGGGTGAAAAACTGTTTTTT. Protein product: CASSNPGRAGEKLFF.

The table lists this clonotype with many counts. The rearrangement joins TRBV18 to TRBJ2-5, with TRBD2 matching over 13 bases. Germline loops: CDR1 KGHSH, CDR2 LQKENI. V gave up 5 bases and J gave up 2 bases; unmatched junction bases: 2. The CDR3 sequence is 15 residues long. This chain's CDR3 is CASSSGLAGQETQYF. In DNA, the CDR3 is TGTGCCAGCTCATCGGGACTAGCGGGGCAAGAGACCCAGTACTTC.

There are many counts of this clonotype. V is TRBV18 and J is TRBJ2-3; 10 bases match TRBD1. The trim removed 3 bases at V and 6 bases at J, leaving 3 bases unmatched. Germline values: CDR1 KGHSH, CDR2 LQKENI. CDR3 size: 14 residues. The CDR3 reads CASSPDRGSDTQYF. The CDR3 nucleotides are TGTGCCAGCTCACCGGACAGGGGGTCTGATACGCAGTATTTT.

There are many counts of this clonotype. This chain uses TRBV12-3 or TRBV12-4 with TRBJ2-2; 8 nucleotides line up with TRBD1. The CDR3 covers 15 residues. V shed 6 bases and J 5 bases; nucleotides not matched to a gene: 8. The CDR3 DNA sequence: TGTGCCAGCAGACCCGGACAGGGAGGAACCGGGGAGCTGTTTTTT. Its protein is CASRPGQGGTGELFF.